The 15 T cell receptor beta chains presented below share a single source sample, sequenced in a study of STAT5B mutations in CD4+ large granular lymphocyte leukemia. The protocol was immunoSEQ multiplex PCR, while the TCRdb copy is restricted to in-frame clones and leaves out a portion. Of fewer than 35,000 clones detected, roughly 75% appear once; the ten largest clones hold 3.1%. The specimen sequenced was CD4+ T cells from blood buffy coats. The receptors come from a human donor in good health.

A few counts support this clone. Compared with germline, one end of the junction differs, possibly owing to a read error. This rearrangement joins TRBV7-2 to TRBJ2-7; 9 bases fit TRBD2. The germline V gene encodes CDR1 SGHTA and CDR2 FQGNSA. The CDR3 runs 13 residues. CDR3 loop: CASNLAGVDEQYF. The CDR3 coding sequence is TGTGCCAGCAACTTAGCGGGAGTGGACGAGCAGTACTTC.

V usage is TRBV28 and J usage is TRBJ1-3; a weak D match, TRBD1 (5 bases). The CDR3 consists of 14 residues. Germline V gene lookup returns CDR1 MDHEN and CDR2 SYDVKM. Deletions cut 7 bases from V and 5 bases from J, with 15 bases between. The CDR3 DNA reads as TGTGCCAGCAACCATGGCGGGGCCAGAAACACCATATATTTT. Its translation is CASNHGGARNTIYF. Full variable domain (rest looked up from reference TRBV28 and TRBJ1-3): DVKVTQSSRYLVKRTGEKVFLECVQDMDHENMFWYRQDPGLGLRLIYFSYDVKMKEKGDIPEGYSVSREKKERFSLILESASTNQTSMYLCASNHGGARNTIYFGEGSWLTVV.

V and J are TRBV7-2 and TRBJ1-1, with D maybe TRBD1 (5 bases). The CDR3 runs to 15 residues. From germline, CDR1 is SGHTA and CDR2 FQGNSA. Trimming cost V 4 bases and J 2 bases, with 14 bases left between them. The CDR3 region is CASSSRQFSNTEAFF. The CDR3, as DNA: TGTGCCAGCAGCTCAAGACAGTTCTCCAACACTGAAGCTTTCTTT.

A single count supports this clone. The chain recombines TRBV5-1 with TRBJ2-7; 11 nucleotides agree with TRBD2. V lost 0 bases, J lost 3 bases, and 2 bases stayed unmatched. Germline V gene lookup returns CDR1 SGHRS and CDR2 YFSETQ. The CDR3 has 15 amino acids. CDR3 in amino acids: CASSLATSGIYEQYF. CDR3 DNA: TGCGCCAGCAGCTTGGCGACTAGCGGGATCTACGAGCAGTACTTC. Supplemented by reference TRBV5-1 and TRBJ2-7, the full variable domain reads KAGVTQTPRYLIKTRGQQVTLSCSPISGHRSVSWYQQTPGQGLQFLFEYFSETQRNKGNFPGRFSGRQFSNSRSEMNVSTLELGDSALYLCASSLATSGIYEQYFGPGTRLTVT.

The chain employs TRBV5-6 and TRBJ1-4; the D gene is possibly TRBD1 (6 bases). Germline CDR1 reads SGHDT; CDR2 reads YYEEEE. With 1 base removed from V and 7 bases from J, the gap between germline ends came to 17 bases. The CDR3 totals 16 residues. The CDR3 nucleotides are TGTGCCAGCAGCTTGAGGAGAGGGACATCCCTTGAAAAACTGTTTTTT. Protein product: CASSLRRGTSLEKLFF.

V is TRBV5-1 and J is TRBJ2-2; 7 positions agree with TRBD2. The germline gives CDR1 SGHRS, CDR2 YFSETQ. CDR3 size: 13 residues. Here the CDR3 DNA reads TGCGCGGGGCGGGAGTCTGACACCGGGGAGCTGTTTTTT. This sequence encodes CAGRESDTGELFF.

For the CDR3, the DNA is TGTGCCAGCAGCCTGAGGACTCCCGGCGAAAATTCACCCCTCCACTTT. Amino acids: CASSLRTPGENSPLHF. The V call is TRBV14, the J call TRBJ1-6; D ambiguous. V dropped 4 bases and J dropped 7 bases, with 17 bases sitting between them. Germline CDR1 SGHDN, CDR2 FVKESK. This CDR3 has 16 residues.

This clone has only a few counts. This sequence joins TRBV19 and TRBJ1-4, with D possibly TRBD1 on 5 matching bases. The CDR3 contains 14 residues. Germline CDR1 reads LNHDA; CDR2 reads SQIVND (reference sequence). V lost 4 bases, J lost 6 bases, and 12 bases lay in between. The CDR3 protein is CASSTGTSDEKLFF. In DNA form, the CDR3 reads TGTGCCAGTAGTACAGGGACTTCTGATGAAAAACTGTTTTTT.

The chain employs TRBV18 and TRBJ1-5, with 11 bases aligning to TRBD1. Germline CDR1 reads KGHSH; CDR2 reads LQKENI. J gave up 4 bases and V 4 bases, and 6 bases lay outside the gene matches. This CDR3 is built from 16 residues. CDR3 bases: TGTGCCAGCTCACAGGGGACAGGGGGAATTAATCAGCCCCAGCATTTT. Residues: CASSQGTGGINQPQHF.

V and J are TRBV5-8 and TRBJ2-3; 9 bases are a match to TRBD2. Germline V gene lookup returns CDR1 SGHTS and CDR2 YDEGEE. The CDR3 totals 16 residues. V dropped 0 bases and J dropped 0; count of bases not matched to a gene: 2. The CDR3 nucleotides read TGTGCCAGCAGCTTGGGACTAGCGGCTAGCACAGATACGCAGTATTTT. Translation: CASSLGLAASTDTQYF.

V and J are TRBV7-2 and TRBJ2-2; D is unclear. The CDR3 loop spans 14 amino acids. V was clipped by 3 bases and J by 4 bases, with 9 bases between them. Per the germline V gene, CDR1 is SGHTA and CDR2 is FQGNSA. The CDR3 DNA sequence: TGTGCCAGCAGCTTCGTCGTCCCCACCGGGGAGCTGTTTTTT. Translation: CASSFVVPTGELFF. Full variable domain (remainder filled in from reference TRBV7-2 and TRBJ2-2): GAGVSQSPSNKVTEKGKDVELRCDPISGHTALYWYRQSLGQGLEFLIYFQGNSAPDKSGLPSDRFSAERTGGSVSTLTIQRTQQEDSAVYLCASSFVVPTGELFFGEGSRLTVL.

The chain's CDR3 is CASSQGTGGREKLFF. In nucleotides, the CDR3 is TGTGCCAGTAGCCAAGGGACAGGGGGGAGAGAAAAACTGTTTTTT. V is TRBV19 and J is TRBJ1-4; TRBD1 agrees at 11 bases. CDR3 length equals 15 residues. Per the germline V gene, CDR1 is LNHDA and CDR2 is SQIVND (reference sequence). The trim removed 6 bases at V and 8 bases at J, leaving 8 bases unmatched.

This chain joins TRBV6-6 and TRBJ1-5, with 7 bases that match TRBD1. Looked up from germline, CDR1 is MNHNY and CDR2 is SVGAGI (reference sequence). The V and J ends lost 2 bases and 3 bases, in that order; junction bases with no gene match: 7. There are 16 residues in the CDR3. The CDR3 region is CASSYQGVRANQPQHF. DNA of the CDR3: TGTGCCAGCAGTTACCAGGGGGTAAGGGCCAATCAGCCCCAGCATTTT.

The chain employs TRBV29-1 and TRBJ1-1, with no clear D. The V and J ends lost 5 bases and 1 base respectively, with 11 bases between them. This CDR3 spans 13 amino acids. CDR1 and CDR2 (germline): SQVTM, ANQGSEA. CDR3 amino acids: CSVRRTANTEAFF. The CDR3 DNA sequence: TGCAGCGTTCGTAGGACGGCGAACACTGAAGCTTTCTTT.

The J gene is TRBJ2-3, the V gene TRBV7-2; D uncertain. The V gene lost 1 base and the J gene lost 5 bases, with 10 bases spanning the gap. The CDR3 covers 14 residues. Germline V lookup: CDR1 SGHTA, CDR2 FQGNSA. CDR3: CASSLVGAGDTQYF. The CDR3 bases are TGTGCCAGCAGCTTAGTTGGTGCTGGAGATACGCAGTATTTT.